This TCR beta chain originates from a study of blood T cell repertoires in COVID-19. Study overall: In each case, the material was cDNA or gDNA derived from T cells, B-cell-depleted T cells, or PBMCs.

Enrolled through a virtual design, the participants were between about 18 and 89 years of age and came from roughly 22 US areas. In assigning cohorts, the study relied on participant-reported clinical history. In the original workflow: The assay estimated nucleated cells by amplifying reference gene primers. Sequencing used immunoSEQ multiplex PCR; TCRdb keeps in-frame clones, though not all of them. V, J and clone size are those of that table, while D and trimming were read from the DNA. Here the sample spans around 450,000 clones, roughly 85% being singletons. The sample was PBMCs or T cells enriched from blood (not recorded which). The clonotype originates from a woman under 30 with acute COVID-19.

The CDR3 sequence is CASASFIRDRKSQGDGYTF. In nucleotides, the CDR3 is TGTGCCAGCGCGTCCTTTATTAGGGACAGGAAATCGCAGGGGGACGGCTACACCTTC. J is TRBJ1-2 and V is TRBV27, with 8 nucleotides matching TRBD1. In germline, CDR1 is MNHEY, CDR2 SMNVEV (reference sequence). J was trimmed by 8 bases and V by 8 bases; bases with no gene match: 28. CDR3 size: 19 residues.